This T cell receptor (beta chain) was recovered during a study of cytomegalovirus exposure and HLA in healthy donors. General study points: In a later analysis, TCR beta V- and J-gene trimming showed a link to a missense DCLRE1C variant. Prediction of most subjects' HLA-A and HLA-B alleles by TCR beta sequences was reportedly accurate. Later on, an analysis showed TCR association rates differing by HLA locus, with DRB1 the most and HLA-C the fewest.

Trimming removed 4 bases from V and 8 bases from J; junction bases left unmatched: 6. The CDR3 consists of 13 residues. The germline CDR1 and CDR2 sequences are LGHNA and YSLEER. Of note for this clone: The antigen is undetermined.

A multiplex PCR was run with 60 Vbeta primers and 13 Jbeta primers. Measured with immunoSEQ multiplex PCR; TCRdb has only the in-frame clones, and not every one. The sample comprises about 110,000 clones, 70% to 85% of which are singletons, and more than 3.5% rests with the top ten. This chain connects TRBV4-3 to TRBJ1-2; 8 bases are shared with TRBD1. The source material was PBMCs. This receptor was identified in a woman in her forties in good health and CMV-seropositive. The CDR3 sequence is CASSRDRGQGYTF. The CDR3, as DNA: TGCGCCAGCAGCCGAGACAGGGGACAAGGCTACACCTTC.